Detailed here is one T cell receptor beta chain. This CDR3 is built from 14 residues. The germline CDR1 and CDR2 sequences are ENHRY and SYGVKD. V lost 10 bases, J lost 6 bases, and 11 bases stayed unmatched. This entry is derived from a study of blood T cell repertoires in COVID-19. TCRdb's table, derived via immunoSEQ multiplex PCR, lists solely in-frame clones and lacks some. The repertoire includes about 140,000 clones, roughly 90% of them detected once, and 2.5% sits in the top ten. Specimen: peripheral blood. V usage is TRBV10-3 and J usage is TRBJ2-3; 9 bases align to TRBD2. This clonotype originated in a human donor with COVID-19, enrolled during active disease. The donor label of this sample is uncertain. The CDR3 loop reads CATAGGPRTDTQYF. The CDR3 coding sequence is TGTGCCACCGCGGGGGGGCCGCGGACGGATACGCAGTATTTT.